These T cell receptor beta chains were read from a single sample in a study of early stage breast cancer tumors. Sequencing was performed with immunoSEQ multiplex PCR; in TCRdb, only in-frame clones are kept and a portion is missing. The sample consists of some 72,000 clones, more than 65% of them appearing once. The sequenced sample was blood. These receptor sequences come from a person aged 55-75 years with breast cancer. CDR3s include the opening cysteine and the closing phenylalanine or tryptophan. Each record gives: CDR3 protein, CDR3 DNA, D gene, J gene, V gene, clone size. The D gene is left open where the match is weak. A row's size may be missing; if present it is once, few, many or a size class.

CASSYGPLAAGELFF,TGTGCCAGCAGCTACGGACCTTTAGCGGCCGGGGAGCTGTTTTTT,-,TRBJ2-2,TRBV11-1,once
CAISESGWERETQYF,TGTGCCATCAGTGAGTCCGGGTGGGAAAGGGAGACCCAGTACTTC,-,TRBJ2-5,TRBV10-3,-
CASSLGWEYYGYTF,TGTGCCAGCAGCTTAGGTTGGGAGTATTATGGCTACACCTTC,-,TRBJ1-2,TRBV11-2,-
CASYGGNTGELFF,TGTGCCAGCTACGGGGGGAACACCGGGGAGCTGTTTTTT,-,TRBJ2-2,TRBV2,few
CASSYGGSENYGYTF,TGTGCCAGCAGTTACGGGGGGTCAGAGAACTATGGCTACACCTTC,-,TRBJ1-2,TRBV6-6,-
CASSPRAPTEAFF,TGCGCCAGCAGCCCCCGGGCTCCGACAGAAGCTTTCTTT,-,TRBJ1-1,TRBV5-1,-
CSANKAFF,TGCAGTGCAAATAAAGCTTTCTTT,-,TRBJ1-1,TRBV20-1,few
CASSREKAGELFF,TGTGCCAGCAGTCGGGAGAAGGCCGGGGAGCTGTTTTTT,-,TRBJ2-2,TRBV7-9,once
CASSPNPTDTQYF,TGTGCCAGCAGCCCAAACCCCACAGATACGCAGTATTTT,-,TRBJ2-3,TRBV7-3,-
CASSITSSNQPQHF,TGTGCCAGTAGTATCACCAGTAGCAATCAGCCCCAGCATTTT,-,TRBJ1-5,TRBV19,once
CASQARGATDTQYF,TGCGCCAGCCAAGCCCGGGGGGCCACAGATACGCAGTATTTT,-,TRBJ2-3,TRBV5-1,-
CASSLVRGTETQYF,TGTGCCAGCAGCTTAGTTCGGGGTACGGAGACCCAGTACTTC,-,TRBJ2-5,TRBV11-2,-
CASSLVTPYNEQFF,TGTGCCAGCAGCTTAGTCACACCCTACAATGAGCAGTTCTTC,-,TRBJ2-1,TRBV11-2,-
CASRSRGGPSQFF,TGCGCCAGCAGGTCGCGCGGGGGGCCCTCACAGTTCTTC,TRBD2,TRBJ2-1,TRBV5-1,-
CASSVAPSGSGTQYF,TGTGCCAGCTCCGTTGCCCCTAGCGGGAGTGGAACGCAGTATTTT,TRBD2,TRBJ2-3,TRBV18,-
CASSDSTGGYDYGYTF,TGTGCCAGCAGTGATTCGACAGGGGGCTACGACTATGGCTACACCTTC,TRBD1,TRBJ1-2,TRBV25-1,-
CASSLSGTGNTIYF,TGCGCCAGCAGCTTGAGCGGTACTGGAAACACCATATATTTT,-,TRBJ1-3,TRBV5-1,-
CASSLGQRNTIYF,TGTGCCAGCAGCTTAGGACAGCGAAACACCATATATTTT,-,TRBJ1-3,TRBV7-2,-
CASNPTKRNYGYTF,TGTGCCAGCAACCCAACGAAACGAAACTATGGCTACACCTTC,-,TRBJ1-2,TRBV6-6,-
CASSLYGETQYF,TGTGCCAGTAGCCTATACGGGGAGACCCAGTACTTC,-,TRBJ2-5,TRBV19,-
CASSPMGGQGADTQYF,TGTGCCAGCAGCCCCATGGGCGGACAGGGGGCAGATACGCAGTATTTT,TRBD1,TRBJ2-3,TRBV7-8,-
CASSPNTDTQYF,TGTGCCAGCTCACCCAACACAGATACGCAGTATTTT,-,TRBJ2-3,TRBV18,-
CASSIISGGGIEQFF,TGTGCCAGTAGTATTATCAGCGGAGGGGGGATTGAGCAGTTCTTC,-,TRBJ2-1,TRBV19,-
CASRGPDNEQFF,TGTGCCAGCAGGGGACCGGACAATGAGCAGTTCTTC,-,TRBJ2-1,TRBV27,-
CASSPSGGTYEQYF,TGTGCTAGCAGCCCAAGCGGCGGGACCTACGAGCAGTACTTC,-,TRBJ2-7,TRBV7-7,few
CASSPGTDRRAFF,TGTGCCAGCAGTCCAGGGACCGACAGGCGAGCTTTCTTT,-,TRBJ1-1,TRBV6-5,-
CASHYSGGELFF,TGTGCCAGCCACTATTCGGGCGGGGAGCTGTTTTTT,-,TRBJ2-2,TRBV2,few
CASSLGWGQGGTEAFF,TGTGCCAGCAGCTTGGGGTGGGGACAGGGAGGGACTGAAGCTTTCTTT,TRBD1,TRBJ1-1,TRBV5-4,-
CASGQGAGGNQPQHF,TGTGCCAGTGGGCAGGGGGCTGGGGGCAATCAGCCCCAGCATTTT,TRBD1,TRBJ1-5,TRBV19,-
CASSVAGDFTDTQYF,TGTGCCAGCAGCGTAGCGGGAGACTTCACAGATACGCAGTATTTT,-,TRBJ2-3,TRBV9,-
CASSPQRGNTIYF,TGTGCCAGCTCACCACAGAGAGGAAACACCATATATTTT,-,TRBJ1-3,TRBV18,few
CASSLGGGRGYTF,TGTGCCAGCAGCTTGGGGGGGGGCCGTGGCTACACCTTC,-,TRBJ1-2,TRBV5-4,-
CASRVDSGSGNTIYF,TGTGCCAGCAGGGTGGACAGCGGCTCTGGAAACACCATATATTTT,-,TRBJ1-3,TRBV6-1,once
CASSHPGSAYGYTF,TGTGCCAGCAGTCATCCTGGTAGCGCCTATGGCTACACCTTC,-,TRBJ1-2,TRBV7-9,-
CASSLNEGQPQHF,TGTGCCAGCAGCTTAAACGAGGGACAGCCCCAGCATTTT,-,TRBJ1-5,TRBV7-3,-
CSVGLSTDTQYF,TGCAGCGTTGGACTCAGCACAGATACGCAGTATTTT,-,TRBJ2-3,TRBV29-1,-
CASSYLDTDTQYF,TGTGCCAGCAGTTACCTCGACACAGATACGCAGTATTTT,-,TRBJ2-3,TRBV6-5,-
CASSLGQGSEAFF,TGTGCCAGCAGCCTGGGACAGGGATCTGAAGCTTTCTTT,TRBD1,TRBJ1-1,TRBV7-9,few
CATLGTTSGAYNEQFF,TGTGCCACCCTAGGTACTACTAGCGGGGCCTACAATGAGCAGTTCTTC,TRBD2,TRBJ2-1,TRBV10-3,-
CASSPQGTANSPLHF,TGTGCCAGTAGTCCCCAGGGGACAGCTAATTCACCCCTCCACTTT,TRBD1,TRBJ1-6,TRBV19,-
CAWSVGVLAGADYEQYF,TGTGCCTGGAGTGTAGGGGTCCTAGCGGGGGCCGACTACGAGCAGTACTTC,TRBD2,TRBJ2-7,TRBV30,-
CASSPGTIQETQYF,TGTGCCAGCAGCCCTGGGACTATACAAGAGACCCAGTACTTC,TRBD2,TRBJ2-5,TRBV5-4,-
CASSPPPGQGPGTSGPRPFF,TGTGCCAGCAGTCCCCCCCCGGGACAGGGCCCCGGGACTAGCGGGCCCCGGCCGTTCTTC,TRBD2,TRBJ2-1,TRBV2,-
CASRPPGAGTDTQYF,TGTGCCAGCAGGCCCCCTGGTGCAGGCACAGATACGCAGTATTTT,-,TRBJ2-3,TRBV28,-
CASTGTTGANVLTF,TGTGCCAGCACCGGGACAACAGGGGCCAACGTCCTGACTTTC,-,TRBJ2-6,TRBV28,-
CASRRGCNQPQHF,TGTGCCAGCCGGCGGGGCTGCAATCAGCCCCAGCATTTT,-,TRBJ1-5,TRBV11-2,few
CASSQEQGGYEKLFF,TGTGCCAGCAGCCAAGAACAGGGGGGTTATGAAAAACTGTTTTTT,TRBD1,TRBJ1-4,TRBV14,-